Below are 15 T cell receptor beta chains sequenced from a single sample in a study of metastatic and nonmetastatic thyroid tumors. Every patient was untreated before thyroid surgery. TCRdb re-clonotyped the PCR reads via MiXCR. The data contain 85,000 to 95,000 clones, 15% of them seen just once; the ten biggest clones take up 3.6%. Sample: blood. The receptors stem from a female donor with papillary thyroid cancer or a benign thyroid nodule (not recorded which). Some clones in this sample may be carry-over from other donors' samples.

This clone was seen at least ten times. V gene TRBV5-6 combines with J gene TRBJ2-7, with D perhaps matching TRBD1 (6 bases). The germline V and J ends were trimmed by 2 bases and 3 bases, with 15 bases remaining between them. CDR3 size: 15 residues. Germline CDR1 reads SGHDT; CDR2 reads YYEEEE. The CDR3 sequence is CASSFIRRGHYEQYF. The CDR3 nucleotides read TGTGCCAGCAGCTTCATCAGAAGGGGACACTACGAGCAGTACTTC.

This clone was detected many times. V gene TRBV5-1 combines with J gene TRBJ1-2, with a tentative D call TRBD1 (6 bases). From germline, CDR1 is SGHRS and CDR2 YFSETQ. V was clipped by 4 bases and J by 6 bases, with 13 bases between them. CDR3 length equals 13 residues. The CDR3 loop reads CASSPGAGDGYTF. As DNA, the CDR3 is TGCGCCAGCAGCCCCGGGGCAGGGGATGGCTACACCTTC. Combining the CDR3 with reference TRBV5-1 and TRBJ1-2 gives the whole variable domain KAGVTQTPRYLIKTRGQQVTLSCSPISGHRSVSWYQQTPGQGLQFLFEYFSETQRNKGNFPGRFSGRQFSNSRSEMNVSTLELGDSALYLCASSPGAGDGYTFGSGTRLTVV.

This clone came up many times. This chain connects TRBV24-1 to TRBJ1-5; D unclear. This CDR3 contains 14 residues. Trimming shortened V by 7 bases and J by 3 bases, and 12 bases separated the two germline ends. CDR1 and CDR2 from the germline V gene are KGHDR and SFDVKD. The CDR3: CATRACRINQPQHF. CDR3 in DNA: TGTGCCACCAGGGCCTGTCGGATCAATCAGCCCCAGCATTTT.

This clone occurred a few times. J is TRBJ2-7 and V is TRBV28; maybe TRBD2 (5 bases). V was shortened by 5 bases and J by 4 bases, with 12 bases between the two germline ends. The germline V gene has CDR1 MDHEN and CDR2 SYDVKM. The CDR3 spans 13 residues. The CDR3 loop is CASSTSGFYEQYF. The CDR3 DNA reads as TGTGCCAGCAGTACCTCGGGGTTTTACGAGCAGTACTTC.

The sample holds many counts of this clone. The chain recombines TRBV6-2 or TRBV6-3 with TRBJ2-7; 7 bases agree with TRBD1. V gave up 7 bases and J gave up 5 bases; unmatched junction bases: 5. The germline V gene encodes CDR1 MNHEY and CDR2 SVGEGT. The CDR3 has 12 residues. The CDR3 sequence: CASTLTGDEQYF. CDR3 bases: TGTGCCAGCACTCTTACAGGGGACGAGCAGTACTTC.

With regard to this clone: A much more abundant neighbour one base away suggests this may be a read error. Distinct nucleotide sequences in the sample also encode this CDR3. The chain recombines TRBV7-9 with TRBJ2-1; D call uncertain. This CDR3 is 10 amino acids long. V dropped 6 bases and J dropped 9 bases, with 6 bases sitting between them. CDR1 and CDR2 (germline): SEHNR, FQNEAQ (reference sequence). The DNA of the CDR3 is TGTGCCAGCAGGGCCGGTGAGCAGTTCTTC. Its protein product is CASRAGEQFF.

This clone was counted at least ten times. V is TRBV28 and J is TRBJ1-5, with 7 positions matching TRBD1. V was clipped by 5 bases and J by 6 bases; unmatched bases: 10. The germline V gene has CDR1 MDHEN and CDR2 SYDVKM. CDR3 length: 15 residues. The CDR3 nucleotides are TGTGCCAGCAGTCCCCCCGACAGGGTTGGTCAGCCCCAGCATTTT. Its translation: CASSPPDRVGQPQHF. Together with reference TRBV28 and TRBJ1-5, the CDR3 gives the full variable domain: DVKVTQSSRYLVKRTGEKVFLECVQDMDHENMFWYRQDPGLGLRLIYFSYDVKMKEKGDIPEGYSVSREKKERFSLILESASTNQTSMYLCASSPPDRVGQPQHFGDGTRLSIL.

In this sample, this clone turned up many times. Other DNA sequences in this specimen translate into the identical CDR3. The chain links TRBV4-2 to TRBJ2-1, with D perhaps TRBD1 or TRBD2 (5 bases each). The CDR3 is made up of 13 amino acids. The ends were cut back, 1 base at V and 8 bases at J, with 9 bases in the middle. Per germline, CDR1 LGHNA and CDR2 YNFKEQ. This CDR3 is CASSQGGNDEQFF. CDR3 nucleotides: TGTGCCAGCAGCCAAGGGGGGAACGATGAGCAGTTCTTC.

The sample holds many counts of this clone. The CDR3 DNA reads as TGTGCCAGCAGTACTAGAGGCGAGACCCAGTACTTC. This gives the protein CASSTRGETQYF. The rearrangement links TRBV2 to TRBJ2-5; TRBD2 might be the D (5 bases). The germline V gene encodes CDR1 SNHLY and CDR2 FYNNEI. The CDR3 has 12 amino acids. Trimming pared 5 bases from V and 5 bases from J, leaving 9 bases between.

The sample holds many counts of this clone. The rearrangement links TRBV18 to TRBJ2-3; D ambiguous. The CDR3 has 13 residues. The germline gives CDR1 KGHSH, CDR2 LQKENI. Trimming shortened V by 2 bases and J by 1 base, and 4 bases separated the two germline ends. CDR3 region: CASSPAGTDTQYF. CDR3 DNA sequence: TGTGCCAGCTCACCAGCGGGCACAGATACGCAGTATTTT.

Ten or more counts support this clone. V is TRBV7-9 and J is TRBJ2-7, with D perhaps assigned TRBD1 or TRBD2 (5 bases each). The V end lost 3 bases, the J end lost 5 bases, and 11 bases lay between the germline ends. The CDR3 spans 13 residues. Looked up from germline, CDR1 is SEHNR and CDR2 is FQNEAQ (reference sequence). The CDR3 region has the DNA TGTGCCAGCAGCTTGCAGGGACGGAACGAGCAGTACTTC. Translated, it gives CASSLQGRNEQYF.

This clone appeared many times. The chain uses TRBV5-1 and TRBJ1-6; unclear D gene. Germline-derived CDR1 and CDR2 are SGHRS and YFSETQ. The germline V and J ends were trimmed by 3 bases and 7 bases, with 8 bases remaining between them. The CDR3 is 13 amino acids. The CDR3 DNA is TGCGCCAGCAGCTCTGACCTCAATTCACCCCTCCACTTT. Translated, it gives CASSSDLNSPLHF. The whole variable domain, remainder taken from reference TRBV5-1 and TRBJ1-6, is KAGVTQTPRYLIKTRGQQVTLSCSPISGHRSVSWYQQTPGQGLQFLFEYFSETQRNKGNFPGRFSGRQFSNSRSEMNVSTLELGDSALYLCASSSDLNSPLHFGNGTRLTVT.

This clone was recorded at least ten times. V usage is TRBV20-1 and J usage is TRBJ2-2; 14 positions agree with TRBD2. This CDR3 region has 18 residues. V shed 2 bases and J 2 bases; nucleotides not matched to a gene: 7. Per the germline V gene, CDR1 is DFQATT and CDR2 is SNEGSKA (reference sequence). Written as DNA, the CDR3 is TGCAGTGCTAGAAGACTAGCGGGGGGGCTAGGTAACACCGGGGAGCTGTTTTTT. The encoded protein is CSARRLAGGLGNTGELFF.

This clone has a handful of counts. This rearrangement joins TRBV6-2 or TRBV6-3 to TRBJ2-1, with no clear D. V was shortened by 7 bases and J by 0 bases, with 25 bases between the two germline ends. CDR1 and CDR2 from the germline V gene are MNHEY and SVGEGT. The CDR3 runs 19 residues. The CDR3 sequence is CASKVRSRRSGSSYNEQFF. DNA for the CDR3: TGTGCCAGCAAAGTCAGGAGCAGAAGGAGTGGAAGCTCCTACAATGAGCAGTTCTTC.

This clone was seen a handful of times. The chain joins TRBV28 to TRBJ1-1; 9 bases agree with TRBD1. CDR3 length equals 18 residues. V lost 4 bases to trimming and J lost 4 bases; unmatched junction nucleotides: 16. Germline loops: CDR1 MDHEN, CDR2 SYDVKM. Here the CDR3 reads CASSSITGTGCRCTEAFF. DNA for the CDR3: TGTGCCAGCAGTTCAATAACCGGGACAGGGTGCAGATGCACTGAAGCTTTCTTT.